This passage covers 4 T cell receptor delta chains from one sample sequenced in a study of DNA immune sequencing with unique molecular identifiers. Primers for all 8 TRDV and 4 TRDJ genes amplified genomic DNA in 32-plex. A 12-nucleotide UMI was added during 2 to 4 barcoding PCR cycles before adapter PCR. TCRdb reanalysed the multiplex PCR reads via CATT. The sample has 2,000 to 2,500 delta-chain clones, roughly 21% seen once. Sequencing was performed on gamma-delta T cells from PBMCs. These receptors were obtained from a human donor in good health.

Turning to this clone: TCRdb's protein for this DNA is that of a much larger clone and differs from the translation at residue 14, likely a read error; the protein shown is the DNA translation. The chain is built from TRDV1 and TRDJ1, with a possible D match to TRDD2 (6 bases). V lost 0 bases to trimming and J lost 0 bases, with 35 bases between them. The CDR3 consists of 24 residues. Looked up from germline, CDR1 is TSWWSYY and CDR2 is QGS. CDR3 loop: CALGELLYLPVVLRSIDDTDKLIF. CDR3 in DNA: TGTGCTCTTGGGGAACTTCTATACCTTCCCGTCGTACTGCGGTCTATAGATGACACCGATAAACTCATCTTT.

This clone was recorded a few times. V gene TRDV3 combines with J gene TRDJ1, with 11 bases that match TRDD3. The junction had 21 bases not matched to a gene; V was cut back by 4 bases and J by 2 bases. In germline, CDR1 is TVYSNPD, CDR2 GDNSRS (reference sequence). The CDR3 runs to 19 residues. The CDR3 nucleotides read TGTGCCTCCAGTCTTCCAAGAGTACTGGGGGATAGAGGAACCGATAAACTCATCTTT. Its protein is CASSLPRVLGDRGTDKLIF.

Worth noting for this clone: A far larger clone is one base from this, pointing to a likely read error. This chain joins TRDV1 and TRDJ1, with 11 bases lining up with TRDD3. The CDR3 is 24 residues long. The junction had 25 bases not matched to a gene; V was cut back by 1 base and J by 0 bases. In germline, CDR1 is TSWWSYY, CDR2 QGS. CDR3 nucleotides: TGTGCTCTTGGGGAACCGTCGGTCCTACTACTACGTGGGGGATACGAAGTGTACACCGATAAACTCATCTTT. It specifies CALGEPSVLLLRGGYEVYTDKLIF.

In its sample, this clone is medium-sized. This chain links TRDV2 with TRDJ1; TRDD2 agrees at 9 bases. This CDR3 has 21 residues. J gave up 3 bases and V 3 bases, and 25 bases lay outside the gene matches. Germline CDR1 is GEAIGNYY and CDR2 is EKD. The CDR3, as DNA: TGTGCCTGTGACCCGCTCTCGGGGCCTTCCTACGGGGCCTGGGCTCCCGATAAACTCATCTTT. Residues: CACDPLSGPSYGAWAPDKLIF.